These T cell receptor beta chains were read from a single sample in a study of T-cell memory formation after mild COVID-19. TCRdb used MiXCR to reprocess the 5' RACE reads, holding one entry per CDR3 protein. The sample lists hundreds of thousands of distinct CDR3 sequences, 15% occurring once. Sequenced material: PBMCs or a T cell subset sorted from them (not recorded which). These receptors were taken from an adult woman who had mild COVID-19 (a few samples of this study predate the infection). Cell type and time point are not known. Each CDR3 is given with its conserved first and last residue. The D gene is left open where the match is weak. Clone sizes are given selectively: once, few, many, or a class where the clone is expanded.

>TRBV20-1|NA|NA|TRBJ2-3|16
CSARGRTRGRTDTQYF
TGCAGTGCTAGAGGACGCACGAGGGGCCGCACAGATACGCAGTATTTT
>TRBV3-1|few|NA|TRBJ1-2|13
CASSQLGSAGYTF
TGTGCCAGCAGCCAATTAGGGTCTGCTGGCTACACCTTC
>TRBV20-1|many|TRBD2|TRBJ2-7|18
CSASGLVGGPIGSDEQYF
TGCAGTGCTAGCGGGTTAGTGGGAGGGCCGATTGGCAGTGACGAGCAGTACTTC
>TRBV4-3|few|NA|TRBJ1-2|13
CASSQDRDGGYTF
TGCGCCAGCAGCCAAGATCGAGATGGTGGCTACACCTTC
>TRBV27|NA|TRBD1|TRBJ1-6|16
CASSSGQGLRNSPLHF
TGTGCCAGCAGTTCTGGACAGGGGTTGAGGAATTCACCCCTCCACTTT
>TRBV30|NA|NA|TRBJ2-3|12
CAWSVTRDTQYF
TGTGCCTGGAGTGTAACCAGGGATACGCAGTATTTT
>TRBV20-1|many|NA|TRBJ1-5|15
CSAISEGVGNQPQHF
TGCAGTGCCATTTCCGAGGGCGTGGGCAATCAGCCCCAGCATTTT
>TRBV6-5|many|NA|TRBJ2-2|14
CASSEGQNTGELFF
TGTGCCAGCAGTGAAGGACAGAACACCGGGGAGCTGTTTTTT
>TRBV18|NA|NA|TRBJ1-1|13
CASSLAFRDEAFF
TGTGCCAGCTCACTGGCATTCAGGGATGAAGCTTTCTTT
>TRBV12-3/TRBV12-4|few|NA|TRBJ1-2|13
CASSFLGNYGYTF
TGTGCCAGCAGTTTTTTAGGGAACTATGGCTACACCTTC
>TRBV5-1|NA|NA|TRBJ2-1|16
CASSLQRGSSYNEQFF
TGCGCCAGCAGCCTCCAGAGGGGGAGCTCCTACAATGAGCAGTTCTTC
>TRBV20-1|NA|TRBD1|TRBJ1-3|14
CSASAGGSGNTIYF
TGCAGTGCTAGTGCAGGGGGCTCTGGAAACACCATATATTTT
>TRBV2|few|NA|TRBJ1-5|15
CASSAWGAGGQPQHF
TGTGCCAGCAGTGCTTGGGGGGCGGGGGGTCAGCCCCAGCATTTT
>TRBV12-3/TRBV12-4|few|TRBD1|TRBJ1-2|15
CASTFDRTGDDGYTF
TGTGCCAGCACCTTTGATAGGACAGGGGATGATGGCTACACCTTC
>TRBV7-9|many|NA|TRBJ1-2|15
CASSPQGGANYGYTF
TGTGCCAGCAGCCCTCAGGGAGGGGCGAACTATGGCTACACCTTC
>TRBV12-3/TRBV12-4|many|NA|TRBJ2-4|12
CASSPLANIQYF
TGTGCCAGCAGCCCCCTCGCGAACATTCAGTACTTC
>TRBV9|few|NA|TRBJ2-2|15
CASSVKQGPTGELFF
TGTGCCAGCAGCGTCAAACAGGGTCCCACCGGGGAGCTGTTTTTT
>TRBV9|NA|TRBD2|TRBJ2-1|16
CASSVGEGLGNNEQFF
TGTGCCAGCAGCGTAGGGGAGGGGTTGGGGAACAATGAGCAGTTCTTC
>TRBV11-3|NA|TRBD1|TRBJ1-1|13
CASSLDPGQRNFF
TGTGCCAGCAGCTTAGATCCGGGACAGAGAAATTTCTTT
>TRBV7-3|many|NA|TRBJ2-2|14
CASSLLRSTGELFF
TGTGCCAGCAGCTTATTGCGGAGCACCGGGGAGCTGTTTTTT